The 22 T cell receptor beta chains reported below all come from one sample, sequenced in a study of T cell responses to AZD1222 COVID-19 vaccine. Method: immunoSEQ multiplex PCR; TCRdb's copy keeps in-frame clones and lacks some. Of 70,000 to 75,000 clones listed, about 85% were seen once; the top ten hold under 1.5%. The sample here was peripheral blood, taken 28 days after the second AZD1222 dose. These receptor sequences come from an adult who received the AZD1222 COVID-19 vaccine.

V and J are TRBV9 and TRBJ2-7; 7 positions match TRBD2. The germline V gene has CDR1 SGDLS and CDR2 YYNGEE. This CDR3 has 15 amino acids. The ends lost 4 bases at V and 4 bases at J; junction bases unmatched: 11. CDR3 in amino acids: CASSLGQLARYEQYF. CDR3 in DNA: TGTGCCAGCAGCCTGGGTCAACTAGCGCGTTACGAGCAGTACTTC. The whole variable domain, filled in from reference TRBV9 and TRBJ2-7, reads DSGVTQTPKHLITATGQRVTLRCSPRSGDLSVYWYQQSLDQGLQFLIQYYNGEERAKGNILERFSAQQFPDLHSELNLSSLELGDSALYFCASSLGQLARYEQYFGPGTRLTVT.

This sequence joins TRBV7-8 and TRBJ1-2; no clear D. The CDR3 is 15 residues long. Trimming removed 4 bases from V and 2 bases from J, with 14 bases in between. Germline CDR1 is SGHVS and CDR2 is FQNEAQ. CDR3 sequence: CASSSGGGPNYGYTF. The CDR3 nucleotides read TGTGCCAGCAGCTCCGGCGGCGGACCAAACTATGGCTACACCTTC.

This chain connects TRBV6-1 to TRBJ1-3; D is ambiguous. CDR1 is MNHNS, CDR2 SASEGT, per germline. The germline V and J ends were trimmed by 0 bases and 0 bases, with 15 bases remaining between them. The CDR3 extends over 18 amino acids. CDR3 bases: TGTGCCAGCAGTGAAGCGGTCGTACTAACGGGCTCTGGAAACACCATATATTTT. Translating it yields CASSEAVVLTGSGNTIYF.

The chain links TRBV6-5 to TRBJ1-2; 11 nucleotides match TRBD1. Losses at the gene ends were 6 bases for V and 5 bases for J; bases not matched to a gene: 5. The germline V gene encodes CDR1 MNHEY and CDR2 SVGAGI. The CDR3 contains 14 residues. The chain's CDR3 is CASRAGTGGYGYTF. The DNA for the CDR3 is TGTGCCAGCAGGGCCGGGACAGGGGGGTATGGCTACACCTTC.

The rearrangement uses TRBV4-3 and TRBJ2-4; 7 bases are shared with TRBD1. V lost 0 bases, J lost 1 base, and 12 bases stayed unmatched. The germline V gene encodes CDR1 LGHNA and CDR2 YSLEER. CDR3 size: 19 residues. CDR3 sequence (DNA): TGCGCCAGCAGCCAAGATCCCCGACAGGGCGCGGGTGCCAAAAACATTCAGTACTTC. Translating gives CASSQDPRQGAGAKNIQYF.

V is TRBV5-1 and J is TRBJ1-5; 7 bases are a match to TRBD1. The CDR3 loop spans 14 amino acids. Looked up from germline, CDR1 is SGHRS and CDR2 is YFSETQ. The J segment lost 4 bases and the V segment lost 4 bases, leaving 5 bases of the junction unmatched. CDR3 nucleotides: TGCGCCAGCAGCCCCGGGACAGCTAATCAGCCCCAGCATTTT. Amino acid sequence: CASSPGTANQPQHF.

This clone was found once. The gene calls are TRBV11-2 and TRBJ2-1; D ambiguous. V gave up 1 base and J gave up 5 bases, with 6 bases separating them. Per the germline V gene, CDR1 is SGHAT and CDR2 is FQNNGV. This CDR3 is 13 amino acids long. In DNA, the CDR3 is TGTGCCAGCAGCTTAGGGTTAAACAATGAGCAGTTCTTC. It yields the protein CASSLGLNNEQFF.

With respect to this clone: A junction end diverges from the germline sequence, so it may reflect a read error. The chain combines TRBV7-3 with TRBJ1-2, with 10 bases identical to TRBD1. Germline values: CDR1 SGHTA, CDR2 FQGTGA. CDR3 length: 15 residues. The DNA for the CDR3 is TGTGCCAGCAGCTTAAACCCGGGACAGGGGAAACCGTTACACTTC. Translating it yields CASSLNPGQGKPLHF.

DNA of the CDR3: TGTGCCAGCAGCTCAGCTTCGACCAGCAATCAGCCCCAGCATTTT. Translating gives CASSSASTSNQPQHF. V is TRBV7-3 and J is TRBJ1-5; D is undetermined. CDR1 is SGHTA and CDR2 is FQGTGA in the germline V gene. Trimming cost V 4 bases and J 1 base, with 11 bases left between them. This CDR3 has 15 amino acids.

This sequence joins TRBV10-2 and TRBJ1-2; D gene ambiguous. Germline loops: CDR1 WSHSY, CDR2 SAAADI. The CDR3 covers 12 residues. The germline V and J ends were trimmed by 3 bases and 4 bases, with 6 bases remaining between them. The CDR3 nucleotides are TGCGCCAGCAGTGATTTTTCCTATGGCTACACCTTC. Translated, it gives CASSDFSYGYTF.

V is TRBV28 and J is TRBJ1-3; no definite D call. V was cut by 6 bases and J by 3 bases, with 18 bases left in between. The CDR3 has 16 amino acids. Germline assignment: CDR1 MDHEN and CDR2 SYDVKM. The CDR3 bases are TGTGCCAGCAGGAGGCCAGGCCCGGCAGGTGGAAACACCATATATTTT. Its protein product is CASRRPGPAGGNTIYF.

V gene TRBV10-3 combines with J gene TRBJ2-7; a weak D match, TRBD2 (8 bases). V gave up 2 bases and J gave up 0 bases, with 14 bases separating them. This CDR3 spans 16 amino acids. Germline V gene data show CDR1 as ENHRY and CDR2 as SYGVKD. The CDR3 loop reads CAISERGGTASYEQYF. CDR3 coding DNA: TGTGCCATCAGTGAGCGGGGGGGGACAGCCTCCTACGAGCAGTACTTC.

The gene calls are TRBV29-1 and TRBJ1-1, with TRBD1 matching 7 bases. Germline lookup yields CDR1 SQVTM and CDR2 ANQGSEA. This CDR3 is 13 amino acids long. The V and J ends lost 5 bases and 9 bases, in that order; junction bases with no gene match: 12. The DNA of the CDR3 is TGCAGCGTTAATCAGGGGGTAGGTGTTCAAGCTTTCTTT. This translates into CSVNQGVGVQAFF.

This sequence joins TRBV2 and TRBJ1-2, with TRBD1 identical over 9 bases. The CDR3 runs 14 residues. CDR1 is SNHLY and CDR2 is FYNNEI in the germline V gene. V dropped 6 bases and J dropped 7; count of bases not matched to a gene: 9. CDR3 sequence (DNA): TGTGCCAGCAGAACGGGACAGGGAATAGGTGGCTACACCTTC. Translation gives CASRTGQGIGGYTF.

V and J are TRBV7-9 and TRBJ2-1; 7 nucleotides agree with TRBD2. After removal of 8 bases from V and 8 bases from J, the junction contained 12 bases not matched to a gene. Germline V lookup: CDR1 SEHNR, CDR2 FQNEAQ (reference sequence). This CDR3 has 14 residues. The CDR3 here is CASLPRSGGHEQFF. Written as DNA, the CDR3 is TGTGCCAGCCTTCCTCGCTCGGGAGGACATGAGCAGTTCTTC.

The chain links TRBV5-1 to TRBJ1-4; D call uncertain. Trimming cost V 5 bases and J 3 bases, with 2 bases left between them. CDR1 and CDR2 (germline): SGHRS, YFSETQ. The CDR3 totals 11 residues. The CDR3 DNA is TGCGCCAGCAGGTCTAATGAAAAACTGTTTTTT. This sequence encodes CASRSNEKLFF.

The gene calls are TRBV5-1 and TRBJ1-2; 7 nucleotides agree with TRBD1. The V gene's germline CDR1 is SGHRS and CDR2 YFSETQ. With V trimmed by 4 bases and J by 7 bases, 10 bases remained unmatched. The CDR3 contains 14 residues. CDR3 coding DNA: TGCGCCAGCAGCAGGGAGGGGGCGGGAAGTGGCTACACCTTC. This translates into CASSREGAGSGYTF.

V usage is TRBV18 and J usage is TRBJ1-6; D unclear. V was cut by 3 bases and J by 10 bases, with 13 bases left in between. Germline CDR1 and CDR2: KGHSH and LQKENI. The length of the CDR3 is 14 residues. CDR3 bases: TGTGCCAGCTCACCGACCGTCCTAGAATCACCCCTCCACTTT. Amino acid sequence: CASSPTVLESPLHF.

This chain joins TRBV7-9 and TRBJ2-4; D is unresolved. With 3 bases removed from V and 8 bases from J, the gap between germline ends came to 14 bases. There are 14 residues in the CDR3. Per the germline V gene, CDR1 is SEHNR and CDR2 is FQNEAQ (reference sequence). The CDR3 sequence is CASSLGAPVDIQYF. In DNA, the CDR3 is TGTGCCAGCAGCTTGGGCGCACCAGTGGACATTCAGTACTTC.

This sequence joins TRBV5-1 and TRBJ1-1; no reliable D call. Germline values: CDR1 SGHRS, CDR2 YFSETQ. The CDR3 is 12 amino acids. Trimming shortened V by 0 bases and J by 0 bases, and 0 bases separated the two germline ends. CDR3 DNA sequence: TGCGCCAGCAGCTTGGTGAACACTGAAGCTTTCTTT. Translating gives CASSLVNTEAFF. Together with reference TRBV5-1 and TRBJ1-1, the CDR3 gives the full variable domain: KAGVTQTPRYLIKTRGQQVTLSCSPISGHRSVSWYQQTPGQGLQFLFEYFSETQRNKGNFPGRFSGRQFSNSRSEMNVSTLELGDSALYLCASSLVNTEAFFGQGTRLTVV.

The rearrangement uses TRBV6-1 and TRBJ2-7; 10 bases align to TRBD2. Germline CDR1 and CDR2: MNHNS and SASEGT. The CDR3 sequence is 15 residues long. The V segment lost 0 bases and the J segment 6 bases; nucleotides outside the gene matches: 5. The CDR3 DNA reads TGTGCCAGCAGTGAAGCGGGCCTAGCGGGAGTCGAGCAGTACTTC. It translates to CASSEAGLAGVEQYF.

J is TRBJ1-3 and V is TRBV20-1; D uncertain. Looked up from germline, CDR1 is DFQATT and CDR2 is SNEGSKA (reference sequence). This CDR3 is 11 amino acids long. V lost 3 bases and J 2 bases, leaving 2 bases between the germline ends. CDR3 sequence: CSASTGNTIYF. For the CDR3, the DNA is TGCAGTGCTAGTACTGGAAACACCATATATTTT.